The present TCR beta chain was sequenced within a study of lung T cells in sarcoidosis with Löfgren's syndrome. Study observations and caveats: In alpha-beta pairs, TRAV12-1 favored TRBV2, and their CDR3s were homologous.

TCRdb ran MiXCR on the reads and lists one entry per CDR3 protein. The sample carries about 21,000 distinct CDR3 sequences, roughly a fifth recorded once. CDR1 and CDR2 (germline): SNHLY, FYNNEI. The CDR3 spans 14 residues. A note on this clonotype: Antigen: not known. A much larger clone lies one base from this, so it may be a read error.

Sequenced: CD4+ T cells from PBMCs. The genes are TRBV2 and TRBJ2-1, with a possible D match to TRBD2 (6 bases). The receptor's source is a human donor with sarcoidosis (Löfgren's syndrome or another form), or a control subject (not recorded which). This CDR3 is CASGGLVTYNDQFF. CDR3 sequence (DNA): TGTGCCAGCGGAGGGTTGGTCACCTACAATGATCAGTTCTTC. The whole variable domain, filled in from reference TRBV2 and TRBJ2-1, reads EPEVTQTPSHQVTQMGQEVILRCVPISNHLYFYWYRQILGQKVEFLVSFYNNEISEKSEIFDDQFSVERPDGSNFTLKIRSTKLEDSAMYFCASGGLVTYNDQFFGPGTRLTVL.